This T cell receptor beta chain was obtained from a study of T cell responses to AZD1222 COVID-19 vaccine. Some clones are missing from TCRdb's copy, which holds only in-frame ones; the method was immunoSEQ multiplex PCR. The table has about 110,000 clones, roughly 92% seen once. As for this clone: What it binds is not known.

Study-level findings and limits: The number of AZD1222 recipients seropositive at baseline was only five or six. The donors showed a predominance of white British ancestry and of females, with possible underestimation of clonal diversity.

Sample: peripheral blood, taken 28 days after the second AZD1222 dose. The source is an adult who received the AZD1222 COVID-19 vaccine.

The CDR3 DNA is TGCGCCAGCAGCCAACTTACAGGGATGGGTGGCTACACCTTC. It is translated as CASSQLTGMGGYTF. V usage is TRBV4-3 and J usage is TRBJ1-2, with D possibly being TRBD1 (6 bases). Germline assignment: CDR1 LGHNA and CDR2 YSLEER. Trimming pared 2 bases from V and 7 bases from J, leaving 14 bases between. This CDR3 is 14 amino acids long.